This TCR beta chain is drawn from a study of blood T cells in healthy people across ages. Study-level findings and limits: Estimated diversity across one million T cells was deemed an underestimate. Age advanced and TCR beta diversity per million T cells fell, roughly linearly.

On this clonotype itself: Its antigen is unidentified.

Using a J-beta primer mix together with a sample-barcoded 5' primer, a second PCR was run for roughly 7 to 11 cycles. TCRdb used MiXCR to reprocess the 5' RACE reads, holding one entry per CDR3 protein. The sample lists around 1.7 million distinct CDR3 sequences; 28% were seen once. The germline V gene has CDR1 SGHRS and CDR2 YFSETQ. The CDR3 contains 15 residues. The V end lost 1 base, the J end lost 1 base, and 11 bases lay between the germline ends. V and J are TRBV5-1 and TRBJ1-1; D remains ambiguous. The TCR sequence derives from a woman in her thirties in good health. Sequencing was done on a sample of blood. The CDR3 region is CASSLYNGENTEAFF. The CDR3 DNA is TGCGCCAGCAGCTTGTATAACGGAGAGAACACTGAAGCTTTCTTT.